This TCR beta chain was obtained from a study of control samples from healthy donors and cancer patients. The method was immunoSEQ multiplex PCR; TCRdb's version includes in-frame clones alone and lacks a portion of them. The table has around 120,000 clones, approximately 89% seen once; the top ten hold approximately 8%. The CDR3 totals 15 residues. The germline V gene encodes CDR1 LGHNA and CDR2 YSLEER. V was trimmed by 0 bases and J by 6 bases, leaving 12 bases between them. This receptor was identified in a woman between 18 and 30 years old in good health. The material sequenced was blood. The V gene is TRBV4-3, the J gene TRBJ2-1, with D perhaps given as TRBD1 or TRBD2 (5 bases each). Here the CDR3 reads CASSQDGRDGNEQFF. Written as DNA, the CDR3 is TGCGCCAGCAGCCAAGATGGAAGGGACGGCAATGAGCAGTTCTTC.